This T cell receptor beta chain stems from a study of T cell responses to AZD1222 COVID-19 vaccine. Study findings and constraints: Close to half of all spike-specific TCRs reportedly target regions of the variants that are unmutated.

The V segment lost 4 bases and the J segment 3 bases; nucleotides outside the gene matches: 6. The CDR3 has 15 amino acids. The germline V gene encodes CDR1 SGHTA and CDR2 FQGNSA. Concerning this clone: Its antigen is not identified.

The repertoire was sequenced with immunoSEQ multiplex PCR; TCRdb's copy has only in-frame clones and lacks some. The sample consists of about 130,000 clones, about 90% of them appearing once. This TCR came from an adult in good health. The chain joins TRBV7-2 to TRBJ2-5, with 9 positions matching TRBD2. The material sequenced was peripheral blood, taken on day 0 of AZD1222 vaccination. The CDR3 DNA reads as TGTGCCAGCAGCTCCATAGCGGGAGTGAAAGAGACCCAGTACTTC. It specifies CASSSIAGVKETQYF.